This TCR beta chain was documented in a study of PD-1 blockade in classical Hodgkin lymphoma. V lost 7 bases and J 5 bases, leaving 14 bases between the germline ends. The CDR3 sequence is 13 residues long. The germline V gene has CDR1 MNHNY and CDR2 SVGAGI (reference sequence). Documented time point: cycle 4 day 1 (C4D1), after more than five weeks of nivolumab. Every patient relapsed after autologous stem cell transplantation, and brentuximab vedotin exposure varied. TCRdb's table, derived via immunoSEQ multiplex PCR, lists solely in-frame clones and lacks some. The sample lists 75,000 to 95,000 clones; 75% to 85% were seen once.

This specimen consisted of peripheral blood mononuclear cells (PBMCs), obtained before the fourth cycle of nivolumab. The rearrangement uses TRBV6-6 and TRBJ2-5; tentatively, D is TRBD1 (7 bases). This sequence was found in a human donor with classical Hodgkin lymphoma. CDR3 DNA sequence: TGTGCCAGCACCTTACAGGGGAGGGAGACCCAGTACTTC. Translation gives CASTLQGRETQYF.